This T cell receptor beta chain derives from a study of beta chain features in type 1 diabetes. The whole isolated RNA underwent reverse transcription, so sequencing captured expressed TCRB transcripts. The assay was immunoSEQ multiplex PCR, and TCRdb's table has in-frame clones only and misses some. The sample includes 250,000 to 300,000 clones, roughly an eighth of them seen just once. Study findings and constraints: A moderate, significant TCRB CDR3 shortening appeared in type 1 diabetes across four CD4+ subsets.

The V and J ends lost 6 bases and 1 base, in that order; junction bases with no gene match: 2. CDR1 and CDR2 from the germline V gene are MNHNS and SASEGT. This CDR3 spans 14 amino acids. A few counts support this clone. Antigen: not known. The gene calls are TRBV6-1 and TRBJ2-2; 7 bases match TRBD1. The sample taken for sequencing was naive CD4+ T cells from blood. The source is a man aged 30-40 years with type 1 diabetes. CDR3 sequence: CASRRQGNTGELFF. CDR3 coding DNA: TGTGCCAGCAGACGACAGGGGAACACCGGGGAGCTGTTTTTT.